The 6 T cell receptor beta chains below all came from one sample that was sequenced in a study of T cell repertoires in cytomegalovirus infection. TCRdb independently ran MiXCR on the reads; one entry per CDR3 protein. The table lists approximately 730,000 distinct CDR3 sequences, 33% of them singletons. The antigens these receptors bind are not known. The sample consisted of cultured PBMCs, taken from culture after CMV antigen stimulation. The source of these receptors is a human donor in good health (CMV status not recorded). Some clones in this sample may be carry-over from other donors' samples.

This sequence joins TRBV20-1 and TRBJ2-1, with 13 bases fitting TRBD2. V was clipped by 6 bases and J by 7 bases; unmatched bases: 9. CDR1 DFQATT and CDR2 SNEGSKA come from the germline V gene (reference sequence). This CDR3 contains 15 residues. The CDR3 region is CSAKKPGLAGNEQFF. As DNA, the CDR3 is TGCAGTGCCAAGAAACCGGGACTAGCGGGGAATGAGCAGTTCTTC.

This clonotype was counted between two and nine times. The chain is built from TRBV28 and TRBJ1-1; 7 nucleotides match TRBD1. The CDR3 is 16 residues long. V was clipped by 4 bases and J by 3 bases; unmatched bases: 11. The germline V gene has CDR1 MDHEN and CDR2 SYDVKM. DNA for the CDR3: TGTGCCAGCAGTTACATCGGGGGCAGGGGGGACACTGAAGCTTTCTTT. It specifies CASSYIGGRGDTEAFF. Combining the CDR3 with reference TRBV28 and TRBJ1-1 gives the whole variable domain DVKVTQSSRYLVKRTGEKVFLECVQDMDHENMFWYRQDPGLGLRLIYFSYDVKMKEKGDIPEGYSVSREKKERFSLILESASTNQTSMYLCASSYIGGRGDTEAFFGQGTRLTVV.

This clonotype was observed many times. This rearrangement joins TRBV7-8 to TRBJ1-1, with D hard to call. V was trimmed by 1 base and J by 6 bases, leaving 12 bases between them. The length of the CDR3 is 14 residues. The germline CDR1 and CDR2 sequences are SGHVS and FQNEAQ. CDR3 region: CASSLGVFGAEAFF. CDR3 nucleotides: TGTGCCAGCAGCTTAGGTGTTTTCGGGGCTGAAGCTTTCTTT.

The chain has TRBV5-1 and TRBJ2-2, with TRBD2 identical over 7 bases. CDR1 and CDR2 from the germline V gene are SGHRS and YFSETQ. The CDR3 has 17 amino acids. V lost 4 bases, J lost 1 base, and 10 bases stayed unmatched. The CDR3 DNA sequence: TGCGCCAGCAGCCCGATACTAGCGCTACGGAACACCGGGGAGCTGTTTTTT. Residues: CASSPILALRNTGELFF.

This clonotype has more than one count but fewer than ten. The rearrangement joins TRBV6-5 to TRBJ1-2; 8 nucleotides align to TRBD1. Germline CDR1 MNHEY, CDR2 SVGAGI. The CDR3 is 12 amino acids. V lost 6 bases and J lost 7; bases outside the gene matches: 4. The CDR3 DNA is TGTGCCAGCAGCGACAGGGGCGGTGGCTACACCTTC. Its protein product is CASSDRGGGYTF.

The chain links TRBV20-1 to TRBJ2-2; 7 nucleotides agree with TRBD1. CDR3 length equals 16 residues. V trimming: 1 base; J trimming: 1 base; junction bases outside the gene matches: 6. Germline loops: CDR1 DFQATT, CDR2 SNEGSKA (reference sequence). The CDR3 region is CSARGAGGENTGELFF. CDR3 DNA: TGCAGTGCTAGAGGAGCAGGGGGAGAGAACACCGGGGAGCTGTTTTTT.